The 5 T cell receptor beta chains presented below share a single source sample, sequenced in a study of blood T cell repertoires in COVID-19. TCRdb's copy holds only in-frame clones and misses some; the assay was immunoSEQ multiplex PCR. The sample comprises about 77,000 clones, more than 90% of which are singletons, and about 16% rests with the top ten. Sequenced: peripheral blood. The receptors come from an elderly woman with active or convalescent COVID-19.

DNA for the CDR3: TGTGCCAGCAGCTTTCCCCTACCACTAGCGGGGGCCTCCGCAGGTACGCAGTATTTT. It codes for CASSFPLPLAGASAGTQYF. The chain joins TRBV7-9 to TRBJ2-3; TRBD2 matches 11 bases. Germline lookup yields CDR1 SEHNR and CDR2 FQNEAQ (reference sequence). The CDR3 extends over 19 amino acids. Losses at the gene ends were 3 bases for V and 8 bases for J; bases not matched to a gene: 19.

The chain couples TRBV7-9 to TRBJ1-1, with TRBD1 matching over 9 bases. CDR3 length: 14 residues. The germline gives CDR1 SEHNR, CDR2 FQNEAQ (reference sequence). With 4 bases clipped from V and 8 bases from J, the junction kept 8 bases outside the gene matches. In DNA form, the CDR3 reads TGTGCCAGCAGCTCACCGGGACAGGGAGTCGAAGCTTTCTTT. Translated, it gives CASSSPGQGVEAFF.

V is TRBV19 and J is TRBJ1-1; 11 bases line up with TRBD1. The CDR3 extends over 15 amino acids. Germline CDR1 reads LNHDA; CDR2 reads SQIVND (reference sequence). Trimming took 3 bases from V and 4 from J; bases not matched to a gene: 4. For the CDR3, the DNA is TGTGCCAGTAGTATGTCTGGGACAGGGGGCACTGAAGCTTTCTTT. Amino acid sequence: CASSMSGTGGTEAFF.

The rearrangement uses TRBV6-5 and TRBJ2-5, with D maybe TRBD1 (6 bases). Trimming left V 4 bases short and J 5 bases short, with 14 bases between. This CDR3 is built from 14 residues. Per the germline V gene, CDR1 is MNHEY and CDR2 is SVGAGI. The CDR3 sequence is CASSFGTSLETQYF. CDR3 coding DNA: TGTGCCAGCAGTTTCGGGACAAGCCTGGAGACCCAGTACTTC.

V gene TRBV19 combines with J gene TRBJ1-5; D call uncertain. The CDR3 sequence is 15 residues long. CDR1 and CDR2 from the germline V gene are LNHDA and SQIVND (reference sequence). Trimming took off 0 bases at V and 3 bases at J, with 9 bases between the two ends. In DNA form, the CDR3 reads TGTGCCAGTAGTATAGATGAGGGTATCAATCAGCCCCAGCATTTT. This translates into CASSIDEGINQPQHF.